This T cell receptor beta chain came from a study of post-analysis software for immune sequencing data (dated by TCRdb to 2015 to 2017). Regarding the complete study: Disease courses on record covered relapsing-remitting, secondary progressive and progressive-relapsing multiple sclerosis, though some patients had no subtype annotation. The patient repertoires were compared against 10 to 12 previously published healthy control repertoires obtained from donors aged about 6 to 26 years. A subset of samples was prepared in parallel using single-end sample barcoding, then pooled and co-amplified after Illumina adapter ligation. Findings and caveats that apply to the study as a whole: Direct clustering with F measure showed strong co-clustering of samples prepared in the same batch, prompting a batch-effect correction. Patients showed significantly higher frequencies than controls for several TRBV segments, among them TRBV5-6, TRBV5-1 and TRBV20-1. Normalized Chao1 diversity was significantly lower in multiple sclerosis patients than controls, suggesting substantial peripheral T-cell clonal expansion. The multiple sclerosis patient group was slightly younger than the control group.

TCR beta repertoires were profiled from peripheral blood of approximately 13 young patients with multiple sclerosis to demonstrate the VDJtools post-analysis software. The multiple sclerosis patients were children and adolescents between roughly 6 and 16 years of age. The CDR1 and CDR2 encoded by the germline V gene are SGHDT and YYEEEE. Spanning cysteine to phenylalanine, the CDR3 consists of 15 amino acids. CDR3 DNA only is kept here, 45 bases in frame from base 1. V and J lose 0 bases and 4 bases, and a span of 10 bases separates them. Note on this clonotype: Which antigen it targets is not known. It has no much larger one-base neighbor in the sample; base qualities were not kept.

The receptor library was made with PCR. Reads for this sample came from an Illumina HiSeq 2500. To reduce PCR and sequencing biases, unique molecular identifiers were built into the TCR beta cDNA libraries. Per 1 to 10 million input T cells, some 500,000 cDNA molecules were obtained, such that each molecule approximated one T cell. Patient libraries were prepared and sequenced with the same protocol used for the earlier healthy control dataset. Within a given batch, samples were prepared together, multiplexed and sequenced on the same HiSeq lane. The original methods were these. Raw barcoded reads were processed with MIGEC, discarding single-read molecular identifier groups before consensus assembly and CDR3 extraction. Clonotype tables were post-analysed with VDJtools, normalizing diversity by down-sampling all datasets to the smallest sample size. To correct batch-related cross-sample contamination, repertoire overlap clustering matched CDR3 amino acid sequences but not nucleotide sequences. TCRdb itself trimmed the public reads at Q25 with fastp, ran MiXCR and retained productive beta chains. Rows are unified per CDR3 protein, each entry keeping the most common DNA and genes. TCRdb, not the authors, supplied the V and J calls. Across this sample there are approximately 180,000 distinct CDR3 sequences, with about 29% seen only once. The ten biggest clones cover about 1.6% of the sample.

This TCR derives from a girl aged 5-17 years with multiple sclerosis. The V and J segments used are TRBV5-6 and TRBJ2-2; TRBD1 is possibly the D segment (6 matching bases). The sequenced material came from blood. The CDR3 amino acid sequence is: CASSLGAGVTGELFF. The DNA is TGTGCCAGCAGCTTGGGGGCAGGGGTCACCGGGGAGCTGTTTTTT.